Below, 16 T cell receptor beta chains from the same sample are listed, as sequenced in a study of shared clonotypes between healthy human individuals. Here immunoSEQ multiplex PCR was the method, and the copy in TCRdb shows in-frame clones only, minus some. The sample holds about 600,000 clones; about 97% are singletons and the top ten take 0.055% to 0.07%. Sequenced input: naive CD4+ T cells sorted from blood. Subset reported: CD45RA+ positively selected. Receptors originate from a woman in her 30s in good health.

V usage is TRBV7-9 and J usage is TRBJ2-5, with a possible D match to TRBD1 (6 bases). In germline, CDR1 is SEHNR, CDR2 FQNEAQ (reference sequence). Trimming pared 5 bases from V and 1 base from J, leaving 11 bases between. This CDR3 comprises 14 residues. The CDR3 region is CASSRQAVQETQYF. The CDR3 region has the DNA TGTGCCAGCAGCCGACAGGCAGTCCAAGAGACCCAGTACTTC.

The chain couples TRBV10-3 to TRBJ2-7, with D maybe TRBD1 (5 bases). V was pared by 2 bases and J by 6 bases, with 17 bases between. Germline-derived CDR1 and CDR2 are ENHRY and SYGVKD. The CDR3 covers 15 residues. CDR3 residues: CAISEKGPQGSEQYF. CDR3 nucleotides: TGTGCCATCAGTGAGAAGGGGCCGCAAGGCTCCGAGCAGTACTTC.

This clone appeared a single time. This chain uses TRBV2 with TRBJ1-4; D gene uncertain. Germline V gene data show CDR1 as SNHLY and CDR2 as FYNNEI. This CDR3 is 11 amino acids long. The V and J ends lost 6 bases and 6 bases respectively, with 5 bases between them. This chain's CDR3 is CASRRYEKLFF. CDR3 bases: TGTGCCAGCAGACGATATGAAAAACTGTTTTTT. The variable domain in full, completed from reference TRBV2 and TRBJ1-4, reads EPEVTQTPSHQVTQMGQEVILRCVPISNHLYFYWYRQILGQKVEFLVSFYNNEISEKSEIFDDQFSVERPDGSNFTLKIRSTKLEDSAMYFCASRRYEKLFFGSGTQLSVL.

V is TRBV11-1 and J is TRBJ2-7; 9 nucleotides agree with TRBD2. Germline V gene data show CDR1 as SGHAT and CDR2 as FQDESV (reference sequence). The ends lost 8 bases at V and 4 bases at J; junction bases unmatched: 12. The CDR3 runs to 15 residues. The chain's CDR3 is CASGHRASGNYEQYF. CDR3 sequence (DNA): TGTGCCAGCGGCCATAGGGCTAGCGGGAATTACGAGCAGTACTTC.

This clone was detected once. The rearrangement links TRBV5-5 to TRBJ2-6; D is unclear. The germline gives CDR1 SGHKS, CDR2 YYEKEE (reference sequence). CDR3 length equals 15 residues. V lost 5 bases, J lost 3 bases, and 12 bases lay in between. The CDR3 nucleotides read TGTGCCAGCAGTCTTTTACGGAGTGGGGCCAACGTCCTGACTTTC. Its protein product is CASSLLRSGANVLTF.

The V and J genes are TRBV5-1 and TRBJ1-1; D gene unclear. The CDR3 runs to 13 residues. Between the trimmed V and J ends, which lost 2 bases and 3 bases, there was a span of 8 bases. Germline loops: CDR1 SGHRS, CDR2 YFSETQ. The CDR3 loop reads CASSFDGYTEAFF. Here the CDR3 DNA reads TGCGCCAGCAGCTTTGACGGTTACACTGAAGCTTTCTTT.

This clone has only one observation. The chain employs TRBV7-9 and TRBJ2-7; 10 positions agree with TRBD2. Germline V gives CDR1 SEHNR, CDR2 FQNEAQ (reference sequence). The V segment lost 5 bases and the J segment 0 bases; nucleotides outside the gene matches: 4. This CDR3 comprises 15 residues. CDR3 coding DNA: TGTGCCAGCAGCACAACTAGCGGGGTCTCCTACGAGCAGTACTTC. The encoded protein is CASSTTSGVSYEQYF.

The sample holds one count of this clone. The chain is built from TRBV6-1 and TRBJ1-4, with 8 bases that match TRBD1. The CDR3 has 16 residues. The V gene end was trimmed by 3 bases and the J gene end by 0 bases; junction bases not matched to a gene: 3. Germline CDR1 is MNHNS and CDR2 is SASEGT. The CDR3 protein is CASSDRGPSTNEKLFF. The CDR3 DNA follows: TGTGCCAGCAGTGACAGGGGGCCTTCAACTAATGAAAAACTGTTTTTT.

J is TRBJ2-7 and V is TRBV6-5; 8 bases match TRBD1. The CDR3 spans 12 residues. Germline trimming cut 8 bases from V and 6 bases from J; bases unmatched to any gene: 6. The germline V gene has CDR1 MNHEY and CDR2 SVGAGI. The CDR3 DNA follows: TGTGCCAGCGGAGGACAGGGAGGCGAGCAGTACTTC. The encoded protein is CASGGQGGEQYF.

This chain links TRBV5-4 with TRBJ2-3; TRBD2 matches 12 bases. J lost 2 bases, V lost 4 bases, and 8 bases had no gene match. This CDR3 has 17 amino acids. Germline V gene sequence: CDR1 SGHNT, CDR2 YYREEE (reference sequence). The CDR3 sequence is CASSMPGTSGLTDTQYF. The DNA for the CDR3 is TGTGCCAGCAGCATGCCCGGGACTAGCGGGCTCACAGATACGCAGTATTTT.

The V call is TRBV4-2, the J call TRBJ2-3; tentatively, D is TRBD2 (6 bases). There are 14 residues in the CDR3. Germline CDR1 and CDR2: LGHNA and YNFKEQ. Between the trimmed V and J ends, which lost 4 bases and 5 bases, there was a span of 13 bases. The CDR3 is CASSLRTAGDTQYF. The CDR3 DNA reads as TGTGCCAGCAGCCTTAGAACAGCGGGAGATACGCAGTATTTT.

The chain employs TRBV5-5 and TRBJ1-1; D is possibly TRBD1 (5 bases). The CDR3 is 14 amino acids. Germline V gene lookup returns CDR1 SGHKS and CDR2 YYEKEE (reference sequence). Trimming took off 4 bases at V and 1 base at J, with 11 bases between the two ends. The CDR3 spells CASSPGTENTEAFF. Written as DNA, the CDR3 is TGTGCCAGCAGCCCAGGGACCGAGAACACTGAAGCTTTCTTT.

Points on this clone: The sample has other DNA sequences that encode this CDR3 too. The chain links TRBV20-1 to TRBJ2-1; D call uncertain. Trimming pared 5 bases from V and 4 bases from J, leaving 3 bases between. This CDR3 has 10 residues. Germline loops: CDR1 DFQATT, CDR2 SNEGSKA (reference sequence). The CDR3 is CSADYNEQFF. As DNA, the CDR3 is TGCAGTGCTGATTACAATGAGCAGTTCTTC.

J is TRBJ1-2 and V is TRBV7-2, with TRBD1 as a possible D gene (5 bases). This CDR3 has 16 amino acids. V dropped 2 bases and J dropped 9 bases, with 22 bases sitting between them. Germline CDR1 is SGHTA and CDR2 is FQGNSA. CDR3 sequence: CASSLRPNRDPLSYTF. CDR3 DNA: TGTGCCAGCAGCTTACGCCCCAACCGGGACCCTTTAAGCTACACCTTC.

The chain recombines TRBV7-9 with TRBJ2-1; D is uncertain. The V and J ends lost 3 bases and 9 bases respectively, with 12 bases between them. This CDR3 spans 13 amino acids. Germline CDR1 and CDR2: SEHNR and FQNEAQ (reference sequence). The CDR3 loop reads CASSFAGDAEQFF. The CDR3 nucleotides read TGTGCCAGCAGCTTCGCAGGTGATGCTGAGCAGTTCTTC.

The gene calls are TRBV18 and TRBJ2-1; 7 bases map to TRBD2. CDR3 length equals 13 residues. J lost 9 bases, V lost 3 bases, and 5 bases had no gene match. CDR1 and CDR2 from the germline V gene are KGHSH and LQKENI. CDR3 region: CASSPGLDAEQFF. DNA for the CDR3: TGTGCCAGCTCACCTGGACTAGATGCTGAGCAGTTCTTC. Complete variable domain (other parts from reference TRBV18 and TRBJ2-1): NAGVMQNPRHLVRRRGQEARLRCSPMKGHSHVYWYRQLPEEGLKFMVYLQKENIIDESGMPKERFSAEFPKEGPSILRIQQVVRGDSAAYFCASSPGLDAEQFFGPGTRLTVL.